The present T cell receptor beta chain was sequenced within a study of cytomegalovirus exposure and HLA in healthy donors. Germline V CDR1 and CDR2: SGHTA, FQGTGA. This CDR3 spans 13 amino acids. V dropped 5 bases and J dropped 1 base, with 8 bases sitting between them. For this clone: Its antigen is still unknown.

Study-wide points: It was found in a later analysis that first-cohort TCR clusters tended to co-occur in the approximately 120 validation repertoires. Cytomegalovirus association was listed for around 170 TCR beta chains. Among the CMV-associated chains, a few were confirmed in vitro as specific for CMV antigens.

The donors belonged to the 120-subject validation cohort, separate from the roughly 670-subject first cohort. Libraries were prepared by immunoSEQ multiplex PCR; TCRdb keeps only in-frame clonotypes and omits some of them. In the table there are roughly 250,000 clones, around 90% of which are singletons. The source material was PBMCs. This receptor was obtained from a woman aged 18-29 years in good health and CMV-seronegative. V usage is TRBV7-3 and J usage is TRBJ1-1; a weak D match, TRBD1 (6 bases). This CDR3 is CASSLQGNTEAFF. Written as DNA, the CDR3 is TGTGCCAGCAGCCTACAGGGGAACACTGAAGCTTTCTTT.